These 17 T cell receptor beta chains share one sample of origin, sequenced in a study of T cell changes during pregnancy in multiple sclerosis. TCRdb's copy holds only in-frame clones and misses some; the assay was immunoSEQ multiplex PCR. This sample has 38,000 or so clones, with approximately 94% found just once. Source: CD4+ T cells from peripheral blood mononuclear cells, taken in the second trimester of pregnancy. These receptors originate from a female donor with multiple sclerosis, enrolled in a pregnancy study.

The J gene is TRBJ1-1, the V gene TRBV15; D is uncertain. The CDR3 totals 14 residues. Trimming took off 5 bases at V and 8 bases at J, with 18 bases between the two ends. In germline, CDR1 is LNHNV, CDR2 YYDKDF (reference sequence). The CDR3 protein is CATSPQPRLAEAFF. In DNA form, the CDR3 reads TGTGCCACCAGCCCCCAGCCGAGACTCGCCGAAGCTTTCTTT.

The chain recombines TRBV11-3 with TRBJ2-2; 8 bases map to TRBD1. The CDR3 sequence is 15 residues long. Per germline, CDR1 SGHNT and CDR2 YENEEA. After removal of 3 bases from V and 1 base from J, the junction contained 1 base not matched to a gene. DNA for the CDR3: TGTGCCAGCAGCTTGGGGACAGGGAACACCGGGGAGCTGTTTTTT. Translating gives CASSLGTGNTGELFF. The whole variable domain, remainder taken from reference TRBV11-3 and TRBJ2-2, is EAGVVQSPRYKIIEKKQPVAFWCNPISGHNTLYWYLQNLGQGPELLIRYENEEAVDDSQLPKDRFSAERLKGVDSTLKIQPAELGDSAVYLCASSLGTGNTGELFFGEGSRLTVL.

The chain has TRBV5-4 and TRBJ2-3; no clear D gene. The V and J ends lost 3 bases and 1 base respectively, with 15 bases between them. Germline loops: CDR1 SGHNT, CDR2 YYREEE (reference sequence). The CDR3 extends over 16 amino acids. CDR3 sequence (DNA): TGTGCCAGCAGCTCGGCCGAGGTGGTAGGCACAGATACGCAGTATTTT. This encodes CASSSAEVVGTDTQYF.

This chain links TRBV6-6 with TRBJ1-1; a weak D match, TRBD1 (6 bases). The CDR3 is 16 residues long. Germline lookup yields CDR1 MNHNY and CDR2 SVGAGI (reference sequence). V was trimmed by 6 bases and J by 4 bases, leaving 21 bases between them. CDR3 sequence: CASRTELSRGGTEAFF. CDR3 nucleotides: TGTGCCAGCAGGACAGAATTAAGCAGGGGTGGCACTGAAGCTTTCTTT.

In nucleotides, the CDR3 is TGCGCCAGCAGCTCGGTTGGACTAGCGGGAGCCGGGGAGCTGTTTTTT. Its translation is CASSSVGLAGAGELFF. This chain joins TRBV5-1 and TRBJ2-2, with 13 bases identical to TRBD2. The V gene end was trimmed by 3 bases and the J gene end by 6 bases; junction bases not matched to a gene: 5. Germline V gene sequence: CDR1 SGHRS, CDR2 YFSETQ. The CDR3 has 16 residues.

The rearrangement joins TRBV29-1 to TRBJ1-1; no clear D gene. Trimming left V 7 bases short and J 0 bases short, with 15 bases between. Germline CDR1 and CDR2: SQVTM and ANQGSEA. The CDR3 runs to 14 residues. Here the CDR3 DNA reads TGCAGCGCCAACGACGGACTCCTGAACACTGAAGCTTTCTTT. This encodes CSANDGLLNTEAFF. Together with reference TRBV29-1 and TRBJ1-1, the CDR3 gives the full variable domain: SAVISQKPSRDICQRGTSLTIQCQVDSQVTMMFWYRQQPGQSLTLIATANQGSEATYESGFVIDKFPISRPNLTFSTLTVSNMSPEDSSIYLCSANDGLLNTEAFFGQGTRLTVV.

The chain links TRBV7-3 to TRBJ2-5; 8 bases match TRBD2. With V trimmed by 5 bases and J by 2 bases, 4 bases remained unmatched. CDR1 SGHTA and CDR2 FQGTGA come from the germline V gene. This CDR3 region has 14 residues. For the CDR3, the DNA is TGTGCCAGCAGCCGGACTAGCCGGCAAGAGACCCAGTACTTC. Amino acids: CASSRTSRQETQYF.

The chain uses TRBV19 and TRBJ2-1, with 9 bases fitting TRBD2. In germline, CDR1 is LNHDA, CDR2 SQIVND (reference sequence). The J segment lost 5 bases and the V segment lost 5 bases, leaving 10 bases of the junction unmatched. The length of the CDR3 is 16 residues. CDR3 bases: TGTGCCAGTAGTGCTCTACGAGCGGGAGGTGACAATGAGCAGTTCTTC. Translation gives CASSALRAGGDNEQFF.

CDR3 bases: TGTGCCAGCGGCCTGACAGGGCTTCAAGAGACCCAGTACTTC. Translation: CASGLTGLQETQYF. The chain has TRBV2 and TRBJ2-5, with 7 bases fitting TRBD1. Per the germline V gene, CDR1 is SNHLY and CDR2 is FYNNEI. J was trimmed by 2 bases and V by 8 bases; bases with no gene match: 8. The CDR3 runs to 14 residues.

V usage is TRBV5-1 and J usage is TRBJ2-7, with 8 positions matching TRBD2. Germline V lookup: CDR1 SGHRS, CDR2 YFSETQ. This CDR3 has 14 amino acids. V was clipped by 4 bases and J by 4 bases; unmatched bases: 7. CDR3 sequence: CASSPGTSQYEQYF. CDR3 bases: TGCGCCAGCAGCCCCGGGACTAGTCAATACGAGCAGTACTTC. Looking up the rest from reference TRBV5-1 and TRBJ2-7 gives the full variable domain: KAGVTQTPRYLIKTRGQQVTLSCSPISGHRSVSWYQQTPGQGLQFLFEYFSETQRNKGNFPGRFSGRQFSNSRSEMNVSTLELGDSALYLCASSPGTSQYEQYFGPGTRLTVT.

CDR3 amino acids: CASSPNLDPPGYTF. The CDR3 nucleotides are TGTGCCAGCTCACCCAACCTAGATCCTCCTGGCTACACCTTC. The gene calls are TRBV18 and TRBJ1-2; no definite D call. Trimming removed 3 bases at V and 7 bases at J, with 15 bases between. Germline V gene data show CDR1 as KGHSH and CDR2 as LQKENI. CDR3 length: 14 residues.

This rearrangement joins TRBV7-2 to TRBJ2-5; D call uncertain. Germline CDR1 reads SGHTA; CDR2 reads FQGNSA. This CDR3 is built from 12 residues. V was shortened by 3 bases and J by 4 bases, with 6 bases between the two germline ends. This CDR3 reads CASSFFRETQYF. The CDR3 nucleotides read TGTGCCAGCAGCTTCTTTAGAGAGACCCAGTACTTC.

The chain combines TRBV12-2 with TRBJ2-5; the D call in the table, TRBD1, was not verified against the DNA. TRBV12-2 is annotated as a pseudogene. The CDR3 consists of 17 residues. The DNA for the CDR3 is TGTGCAAGTCGCTTAGATGATCACAGGGGGGGGCAAGAGACCCAGTACTTC. It specifies CASRLDDHRGGQETQYF.

This clone has a single count. V usage is TRBV19 and J usage is TRBJ1-1; TRBD1 agrees at 8 bases. Unmatched junction bases numbered 1, after V lost 3 bases and J lost 1 base. Germline lookup yields CDR1 LNHDA and CDR2 SQIVND (reference sequence). The CDR3 consists of 14 residues. The DNA for the CDR3 is TGTGCCAGTAGTATCGGACAGGGGAACACTGAAGCTTTCTTT. This encodes CASSIGQGNTEAFF.

The rearrangement joins TRBV6-6 to TRBJ2-7, with D possibly being TRBD2 (5 bases). Deletions cut 4 bases from V and 3 bases from J, with 7 bases between. The CDR3 loop spans 12 amino acids. Germline V CDR1 and CDR2: MNHNY, SVGAGI (reference sequence). CDR3 sequence (DNA): TGTGCCAGCAGTTCCGGGAACTACGAGCAGTACTTC. Its translation: CASSSGNYEQYF.

The chain combines TRBV28 with TRBJ2-7, with TRBD1 matching 9 bases. V lost 8 bases to trimming and J lost 4 bases; unmatched junction nucleotides: 21. Germline CDR1 and CDR2: MDHEN and SYDVKM. The CDR3 runs 18 residues. The CDR3 nucleotides are TGTGCCAGCCGTGTGGGAGGTATGGGACAGGGAAGTTTTTACGAGCAGTACTTC. This gives the protein CASRVGGMGQGSFYEQYF. The complete variable domain, with remaining parts taken from reference TRBV28 and TRBJ2-7, reads DVKVTQSSRYLVKRTGEKVFLECVQDMDHENMFWYRQDPGLGLRLIYFSYDVKMKEKGDIPEGYSVSREKKERFSLILESASTNQTSMYLCASRVGGMGQGSFYEQYFGPGTRLTVT.

This chain links TRBV7-2 with TRBJ2-6; unclear D gene. The CDR3 totals 16 residues. Germline assignment: CDR1 SGHTA and CDR2 FQGNSA. Trimming took off 0 bases at V and 0 bases at J, with 6 bases between the two ends. The CDR3 here is CASSLASSSGANVLTF. Here the CDR3 DNA reads TGTGCCAGCAGCTTAGCTAGTAGCTCTGGGGCCAACGTCCTGACTTTC.